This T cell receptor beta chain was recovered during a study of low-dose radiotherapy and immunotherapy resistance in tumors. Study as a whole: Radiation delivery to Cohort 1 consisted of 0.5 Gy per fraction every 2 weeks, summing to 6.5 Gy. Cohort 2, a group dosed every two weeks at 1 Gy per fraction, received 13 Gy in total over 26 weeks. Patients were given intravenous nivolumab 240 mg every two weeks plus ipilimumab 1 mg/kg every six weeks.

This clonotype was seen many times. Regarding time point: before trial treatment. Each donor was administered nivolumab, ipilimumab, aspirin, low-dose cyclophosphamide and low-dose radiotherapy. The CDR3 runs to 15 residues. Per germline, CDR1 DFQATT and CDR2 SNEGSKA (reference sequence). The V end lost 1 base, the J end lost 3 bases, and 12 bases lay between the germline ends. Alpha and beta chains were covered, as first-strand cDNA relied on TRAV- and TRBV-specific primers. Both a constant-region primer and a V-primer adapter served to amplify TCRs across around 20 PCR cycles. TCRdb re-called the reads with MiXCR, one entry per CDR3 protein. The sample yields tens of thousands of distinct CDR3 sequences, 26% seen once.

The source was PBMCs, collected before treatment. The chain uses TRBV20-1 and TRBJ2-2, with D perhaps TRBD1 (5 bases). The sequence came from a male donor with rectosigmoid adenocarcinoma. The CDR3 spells CSARADSRDTGELFF. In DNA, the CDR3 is TGCAGTGCTAGAGCCGACAGTCGGGACACCGGGGAGCTGTTTTTT.